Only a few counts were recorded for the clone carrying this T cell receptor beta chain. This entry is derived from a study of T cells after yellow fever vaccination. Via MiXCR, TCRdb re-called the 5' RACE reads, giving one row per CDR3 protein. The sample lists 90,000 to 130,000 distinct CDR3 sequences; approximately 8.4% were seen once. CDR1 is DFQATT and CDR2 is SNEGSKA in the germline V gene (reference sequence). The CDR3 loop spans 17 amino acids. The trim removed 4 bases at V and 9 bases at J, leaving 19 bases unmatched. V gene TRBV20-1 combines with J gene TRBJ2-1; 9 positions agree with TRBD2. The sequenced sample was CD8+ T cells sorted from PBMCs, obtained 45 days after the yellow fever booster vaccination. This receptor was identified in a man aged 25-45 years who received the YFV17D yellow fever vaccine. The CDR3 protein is CSATSLRSGRKTGEQFF. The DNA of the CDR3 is TGCAGTGCTACCTCCCTTAGAAGCGGGAGGAAGACGGGTGAGCAGTTCTTC.